This T cell receptor beta chain comes out of a study of blood T cell repertoires in COVID-19. About the study: Samples taken during acute and convalescent COVID-19 were collected in the United States, Italy and Spain. T cells, B-cell-depleted T cells, or PBMCs supplied cDNA or gDNA.

Original processing methods: Amplification with reference gene primers provided the estimates of nucleated cell counts. Libraries were prepared by immunoSEQ multiplex PCR; TCRdb keeps only in-frame clonotypes and omits some of them. V, J and clone size derive from that table, while D and trimming were established from the DNA sequence. The sample records 30,000 to 35,000 clones, under 90% being singletons. The germline V gene encodes CDR1 WSHSY and CDR2 SAAADI. Trimming removed 1 base from V and 3 bases from J; junction bases left unmatched: 5. The CDR3 contains 17 residues. This clonotype originated in a man aged 45-60 years with acute or convalescent COVID-19. The specimen sequenced was peripheral blood. This rearrangement joins TRBV10-2 to TRBJ1-5; 11 nucleotides align to TRBD1. CDR3 protein: CASSEFGTGGDNQPQHF. As DNA, the CDR3 is TGCGCCAGCAGTGAGTTCGGGACAGGGGGTGACAATCAGCCCCAGCATTTT.